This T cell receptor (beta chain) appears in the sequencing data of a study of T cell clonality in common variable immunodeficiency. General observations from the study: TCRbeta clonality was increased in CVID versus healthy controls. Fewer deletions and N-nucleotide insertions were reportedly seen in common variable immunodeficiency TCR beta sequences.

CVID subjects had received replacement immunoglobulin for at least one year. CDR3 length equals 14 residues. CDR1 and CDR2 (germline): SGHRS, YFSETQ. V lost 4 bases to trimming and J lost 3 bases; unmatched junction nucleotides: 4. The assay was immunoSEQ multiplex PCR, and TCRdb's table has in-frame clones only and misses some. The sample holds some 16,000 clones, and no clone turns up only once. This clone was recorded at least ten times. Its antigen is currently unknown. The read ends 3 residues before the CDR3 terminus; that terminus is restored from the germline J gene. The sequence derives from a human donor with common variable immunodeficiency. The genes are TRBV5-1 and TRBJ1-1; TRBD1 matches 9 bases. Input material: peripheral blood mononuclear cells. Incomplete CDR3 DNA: TGCGCCAGCAGCCTTGGACAGGGGTACACTGAA. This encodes CASSLGQGYTE. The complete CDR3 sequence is CASSLGQGYTEAFF.